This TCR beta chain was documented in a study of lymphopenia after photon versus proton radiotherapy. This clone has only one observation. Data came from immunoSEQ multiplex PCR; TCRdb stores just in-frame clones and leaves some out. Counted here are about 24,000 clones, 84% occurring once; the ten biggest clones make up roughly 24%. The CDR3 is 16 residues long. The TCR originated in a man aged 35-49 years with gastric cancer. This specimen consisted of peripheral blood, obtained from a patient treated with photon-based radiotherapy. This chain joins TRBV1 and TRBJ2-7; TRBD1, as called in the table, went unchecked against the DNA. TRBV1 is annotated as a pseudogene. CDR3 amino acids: CTSSLRRTGSSYEQYF. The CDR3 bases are TGCACCAGCAGCCTGCGACGGACAGGGAGCTCCTACGAGCAGTACTTC.